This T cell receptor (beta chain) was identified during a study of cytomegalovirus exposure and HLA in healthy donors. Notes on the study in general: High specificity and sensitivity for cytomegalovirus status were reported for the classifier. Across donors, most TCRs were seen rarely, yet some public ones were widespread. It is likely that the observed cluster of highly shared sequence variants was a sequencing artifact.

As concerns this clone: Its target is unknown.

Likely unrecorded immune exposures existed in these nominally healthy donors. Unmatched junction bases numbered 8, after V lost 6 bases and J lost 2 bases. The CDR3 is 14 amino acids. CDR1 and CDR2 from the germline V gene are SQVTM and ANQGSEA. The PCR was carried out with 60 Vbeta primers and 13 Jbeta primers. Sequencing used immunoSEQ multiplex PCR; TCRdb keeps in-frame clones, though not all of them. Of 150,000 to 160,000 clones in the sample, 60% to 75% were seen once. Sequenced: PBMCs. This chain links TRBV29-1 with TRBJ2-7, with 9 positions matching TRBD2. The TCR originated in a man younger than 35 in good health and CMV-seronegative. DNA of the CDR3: TGCAGCGTCGCTAGCGGGGAAGGCACCTACGAGCAGTACGTC. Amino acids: CSVASGEGTYEQYV.